This record covers a single T cell receptor (beta chain). Its antigen remains unknown. The germline V and J ends were trimmed by 7 bases and 2 bases, with 21 bases remaining between them. CDR3 length: 16 residues. Germline V CDR1 and CDR2: MDHEN, SYDVKM. This sample is drawn from a study of T cell responses to AZD1222 COVID-19 vaccine. Data came from immunoSEQ multiplex PCR; TCRdb stores just in-frame clones and leaves some out. The table records 95,000 to 110,000 clones, 90% of them present only once. General study results and limits: Among spike-specific TCRs, nearly half reportedly target unmutated variant regions. An increase in Spike-specific TCR breadth and depth was observed after two AZD1222 doses. There were mostly white British donors and more females than males, and clonal diversity was possibly underestimated.

The chain couples TRBV28 to TRBJ2-7; TRBD1 might be the D (5 bases). The TCR was taken from an adult in good health. The sample consisted of peripheral blood, taken on day 0 of AZD1222 vaccination. This CDR3 is CASTSQVQGFTYEQYF. The CDR3 DNA follows: TGTGCCAGCACCTCTCAGGTGCAGGGTTTTACCTACGAGCAGTACTTC.